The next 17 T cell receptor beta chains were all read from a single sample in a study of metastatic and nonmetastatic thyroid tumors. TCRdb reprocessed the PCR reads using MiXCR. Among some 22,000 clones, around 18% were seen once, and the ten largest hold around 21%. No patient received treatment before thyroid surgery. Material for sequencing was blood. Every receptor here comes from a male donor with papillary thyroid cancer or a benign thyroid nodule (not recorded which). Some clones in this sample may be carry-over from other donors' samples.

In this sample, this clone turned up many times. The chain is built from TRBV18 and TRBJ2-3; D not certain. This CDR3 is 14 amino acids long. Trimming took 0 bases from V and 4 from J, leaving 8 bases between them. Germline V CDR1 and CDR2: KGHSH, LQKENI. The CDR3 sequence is CASSPPLSADTQYF. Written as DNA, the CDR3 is TGTGCCAGCTCACCACCACTTTCGGCAGATACGCAGTATTTT.

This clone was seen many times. The CDR3 DNA reads as TGTGCCAGCAGCAAGACAGCGGCACCAACTAATGAAAAACTGTTTTTT. Protein: CASSKTAAPTNEKLFF. This chain links TRBV12-3 or TRBV12-4 with TRBJ1-4, with a tentative D call TRBD1 (5 bases). Trimming removed 6 bases from V and 0 bases from J, with 14 bases in between. The CDR3 covers 16 residues.

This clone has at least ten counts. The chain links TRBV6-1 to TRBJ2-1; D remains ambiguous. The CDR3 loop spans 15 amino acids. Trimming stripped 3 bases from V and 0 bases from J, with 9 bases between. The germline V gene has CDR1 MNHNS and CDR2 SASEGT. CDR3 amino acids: CASSDSPSSYNEQFF. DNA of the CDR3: TGTGCCAGCAGTGATTCGCCGAGCTCCTACAATGAGCAGTTCTTC.

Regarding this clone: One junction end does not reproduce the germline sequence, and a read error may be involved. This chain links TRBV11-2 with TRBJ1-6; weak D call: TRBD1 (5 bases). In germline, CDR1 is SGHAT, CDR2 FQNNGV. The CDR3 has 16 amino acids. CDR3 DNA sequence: TGTGCCAGCAGCACGTACGGGACGTATTATAATTCGCCCCTCCACTTT. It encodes CASSTYGTYYNSPLHF. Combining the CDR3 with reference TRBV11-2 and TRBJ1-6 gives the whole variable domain EAGVAQSPRYKIIEKRQSVAFWCNPISGHATLYWYQQILGQGPKLLIQFQNNGVVDDSQLPKDRFSAERLKGVDSTLKIQPAKLEDSAVYLCASSTYGTYYNSPLHFGNGTRLTVT.

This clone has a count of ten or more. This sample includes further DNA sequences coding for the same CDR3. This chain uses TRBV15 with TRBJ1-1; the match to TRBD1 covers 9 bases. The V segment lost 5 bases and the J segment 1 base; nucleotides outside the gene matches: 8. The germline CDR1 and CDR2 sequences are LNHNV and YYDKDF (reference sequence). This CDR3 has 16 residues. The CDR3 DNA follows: TGTGCCACCAGCCTCCCCGGGACAGGGTGGAACACTGAAGCTTTCTTT. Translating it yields CATSLPGTGWNTEAFF.

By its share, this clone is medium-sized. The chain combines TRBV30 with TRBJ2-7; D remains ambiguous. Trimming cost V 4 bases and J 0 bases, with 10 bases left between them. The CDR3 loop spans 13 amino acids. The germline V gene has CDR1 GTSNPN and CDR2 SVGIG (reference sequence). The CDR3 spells CAWTRQDSYEQYF. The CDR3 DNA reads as TGTGCCTGGACCAGGCAGGACTCCTACGAGCAGTACTTC. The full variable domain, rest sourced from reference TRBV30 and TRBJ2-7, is SQTIHQWPATLVQPVGSPLSLECTVEGTSNPNLYWYRQAAGRGLQLLFYSVGIGQISSEVPQNLSASRPQDRQFILSSKKLLLSDSGFYLCAWTRQDSYEQYFGPGTRLTVT.

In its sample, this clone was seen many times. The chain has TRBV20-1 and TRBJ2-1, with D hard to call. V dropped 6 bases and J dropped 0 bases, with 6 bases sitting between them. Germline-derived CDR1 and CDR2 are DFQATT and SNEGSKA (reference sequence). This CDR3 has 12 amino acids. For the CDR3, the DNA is TGCAGTGCAGCTGGCTCCTACAATGAGCAGTTCTTC. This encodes CSAAGSYNEQFF.

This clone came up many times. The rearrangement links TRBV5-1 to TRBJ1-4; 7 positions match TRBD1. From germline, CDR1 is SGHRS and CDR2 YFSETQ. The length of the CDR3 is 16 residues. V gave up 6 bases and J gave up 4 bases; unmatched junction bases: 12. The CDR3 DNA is TGCGCCAGCATCGAAAACCCGGGACAGAGTAATGAAAAACTGTTTTTT. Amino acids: CASIENPGQSNEKLFF.

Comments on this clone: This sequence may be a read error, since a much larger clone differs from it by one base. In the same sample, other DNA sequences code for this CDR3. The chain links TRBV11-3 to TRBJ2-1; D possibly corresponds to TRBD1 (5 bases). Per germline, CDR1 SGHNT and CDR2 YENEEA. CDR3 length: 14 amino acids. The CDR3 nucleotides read TGTGCCAGCAGCTTCCGACAGCCATACAATGAACAGTTCTTC. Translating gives CASSFRQPYNEQFF.

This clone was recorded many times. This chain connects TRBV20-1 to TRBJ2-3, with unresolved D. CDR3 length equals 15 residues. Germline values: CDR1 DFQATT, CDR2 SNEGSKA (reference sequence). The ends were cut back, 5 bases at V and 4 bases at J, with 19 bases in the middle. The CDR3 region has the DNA TGCAGTGCTGAAGGGTCCAGCGAAGCCCCAGATACGCAGTATTTT. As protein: CSAEGSSEAPDTQYF.

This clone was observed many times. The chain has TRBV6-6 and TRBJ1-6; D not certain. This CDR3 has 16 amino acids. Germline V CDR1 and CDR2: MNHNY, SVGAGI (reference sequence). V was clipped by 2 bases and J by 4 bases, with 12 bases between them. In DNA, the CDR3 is TGTGCCAGCAGTTACGGCGGCCCGCTTTATAATTCACCCCTCCACTTT. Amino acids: CASSYGGPLYNSPLHF.

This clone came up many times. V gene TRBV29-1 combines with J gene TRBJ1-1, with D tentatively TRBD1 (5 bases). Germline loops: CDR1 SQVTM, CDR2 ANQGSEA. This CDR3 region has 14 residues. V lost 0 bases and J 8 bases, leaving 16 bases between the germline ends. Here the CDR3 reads CSVEDHGGRVEAFF. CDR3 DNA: TGCAGCGTTGAAGATCATGGGGGGAGGGTAGAAGCTTTCTTT.

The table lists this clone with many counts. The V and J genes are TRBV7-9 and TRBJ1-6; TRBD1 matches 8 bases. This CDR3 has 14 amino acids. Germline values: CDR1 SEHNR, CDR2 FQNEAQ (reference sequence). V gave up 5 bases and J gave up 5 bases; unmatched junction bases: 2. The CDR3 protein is CASSPDRDNSPLHF. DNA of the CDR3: TGTGCCAGCAGCCCGGACAGGGATAATTCACCCCTCCACTTT.

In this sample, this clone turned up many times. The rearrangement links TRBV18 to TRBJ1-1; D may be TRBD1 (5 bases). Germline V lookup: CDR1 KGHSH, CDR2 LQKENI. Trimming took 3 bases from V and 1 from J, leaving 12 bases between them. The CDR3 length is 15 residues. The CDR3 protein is CASSPSRAENTEAFF. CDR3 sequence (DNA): TGTGCCAGCTCACCGTCCAGGGCAGAGAACACTGAAGCTTTCTTT.

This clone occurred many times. The CDR3 spells CASSQNLRETQYF. In nucleotides, the CDR3 is TGTGCCAGCAGCCAAAACCTCCGGGAGACCCAGTACTTC. The chain uses TRBV14 and TRBJ2-5; D is undetermined. CDR1 SGHDN and CDR2 FVKESK come from the germline V gene. The CDR3 covers 13 residues. With 2 bases removed from V and 5 bases from J, the gap between germline ends came to 9 bases.

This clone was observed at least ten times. CDR3 sequence: CASSLRWGDYNEQFF. The CDR3, as DNA: TGTGCCAGCAGCTTAAGGTGGGGAGACTACAATGAGCAGTTCTTC. This chain uses TRBV7-3 with TRBJ2-1; possible D gene TRBD2, 5 bases. Germline lookup yields CDR1 SGHTA and CDR2 FQGTGA. The CDR3 contains 15 residues. With 1 base removed from V and 3 bases from J, the gap between germline ends came to 10 bases.

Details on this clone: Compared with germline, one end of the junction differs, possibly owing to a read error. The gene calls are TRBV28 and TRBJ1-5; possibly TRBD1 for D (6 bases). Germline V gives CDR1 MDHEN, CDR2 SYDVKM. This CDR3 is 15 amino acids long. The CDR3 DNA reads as TGTGCCAGCATTTCCAGAATGGGGGGCAATCATCCCCAGCATTTT. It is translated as CASISRMGGNHPQHF.